This is a list of T cell receptor beta chains from one sample in a study of identical twins. TCRdb independently ran MiXCR on the 5' RACE reads; one entry per CDR3 protein. Of around 1.7 million distinct CDR3 sequences in the sample, around 33% were seen once. The sample was cord blood. The receptors shown here come from a newborn girl in good health. Both conserved end residues are part of each CDR3. The D gene is left open where the match is weak. A row's size may be missing; if present it is once, few, many or a size class.

TRBV6-1,NA,NA,TRBJ1-1,CASTRTSGRGGEAFF,TGTGCCAGCACCAGAACGTCGGGCAGGGGCGGTGAAGCTTTCTTT
TRBV3-1,NA,TRBD2,TRBJ2-1,CASSPPTSGRNEQFF,TGTGCCAGCAGCCCCCCGACTAGCGGGAGGAATGAGCAGTTCTTC
TRBV25-1,NA,NA,TRBJ2-6,CASSESLSSGANVLTF,TGTGCCAGCAGTGAATCTTTGAGCTCTGGGGCCAACGTCCTGACTTTC
TRBV9,NA,NA,TRBJ2-4,CASSAGVLRNIQYF,TGTGCCAGCAGCGCAGGAGTCCTTAGGAACATTCAGTACTTC
TRBV11-2,few,NA,TRBJ2-7,CASRSRGPDSYEQYF,TGTGCCAGCAGATCCCGGGGTCCCGACTCCTACGAGCAGTACTTC
TRBV2,few,NA,TRBJ2-7,CASEAYEQYF,TGTGCCAGCGAAGCCTACGAGCAGTACTTC
TRBV28,few,TRBD1,TRBJ1-5,CASSFPDRRNQPQHF,TGTGCCAGCAGTTTCCCGGACAGGAGAAATCAGCCCCAGCATTTT
TRBV10-3,few,NA,TRBJ1-5,CAISEGATVNNQPQHF,TGTGCCATCAGTGAGGGGGCGACGGTCAACAATCAGCCCCAGCATTTT
TRBV5-1,NA,NA,TRBJ1-1,CASSLSGEAEAFF,TGCGCCAGCAGCTTGTCGGGGGAGGCTGAAGCTTTCTTT
TRBV20-1,NA,NA,TRBJ2-7,CSARLTSGEQYF,TGCAGTGCTAGGCTCACCTCGGGCGAGCAGTACTTC
TRBV27,NA,TRBD1,TRBJ1-4,CASRRDRGRLGEEKLFF,TGTGCCAGCAGAAGGGACAGGGGGCGGTTAGGAGAAGAAAAACTGTTTTTT
TRBV13,NA,NA,TRBJ1-2,CASSLGGLGTGYTF,TGTGCCAGCAGCTTAGGGGGTTTGGGGACTGGCTACACCTTC
TRBV12-3/TRBV12-4,few,TRBD1,TRBJ1-2,CASSKSRDRANYGYTF,TGTGCCAGCAGCAAATCCAGGGACAGAGCTAACTATGGCTACACCTTC
TRBV10-3,NA,TRBD2,TRBJ2-3,CATTPGLAGSTDTQYF,TGTGCCACCACCCCTGGACTAGCGGGAAGCACAGATACGCAGTATTTT
TRBV20-1,NA,TRBD1,TRBJ1-6,CSARAPGTGYSPLHF,TGCAGTGCTAGAGCACCCGGGACAGGGTACTCACCCCTCCACTTT
TRBV2,once,NA,TRBJ2-2,CASSDSGVSLNTGELFF,TGTGCCAGCAGTGACTCGGGAGTCAGCCTGAACACCGGGGAGCTGTTTTTT
TRBV28,few,NA,TRBJ2-5,CASSPTRQHQETQYF,TGTGCCAGCAGCCCTACCCGACAGCACCAAGAGACCCAGTACTTC
TRBV20-1,NA,NA,TRBJ2-1,CSARAFPVLDTISSYNEQFF,TGCAGTGCTAGAGCTTTCCCCGTTTTGGACACAATCTCCTCCTACAATGAGCAGTTCTTC
TRBV20-1,NA,TRBD1,TRBJ2-3,CSATPGTGHPDTQYF,TGCAGTGCTACCCCGGGGACAGGGCACCCAGATACGCAGTATTTT
TRBV7-9,NA,TRBD2,TRBJ2-3,CASSFGGLAVRDTQYF,TGTGCCAGCAGCTTCGGAGGACTAGCGGTCCGAGATACGCAGTATTTT
TRBV14,NA,NA,TRBJ2-7,CASGHGRFYEQYF,TGTGCCAGCGGCCACGGCAGGTTCTACGAGCAGTACTTC
TRBV5-1,few,NA,TRBJ2-7,CASSRDPVYEQYF,TGCGCCAGCAGCCGGGACCCCGTCTACGAGCAGTACTTC
TRBV5-6,few,NA,TRBJ1-2,CASTPLTSKGYGYTF,TGTGCCAGCACCCCCCTGACCTCAAAGGGGTATGGCTACACCTTC
TRBV6-2/TRBV6-3,few,NA,TRBJ2-3,CASSYFEGTQYF,TGTGCCAGCAGTTACTTCGAGGGTACGCAGTATTTT
TRBV29-1,many,TRBD1,TRBJ2-5,CSVGGTGTQETQYF,TGCAGCGTTGGGGGGACAGGAACTCAAGAGACCCAGTACTTC
TRBV14,few,NA,TRBJ1-1,CASSQGLTPLNTEAFF,TGTGCCAGCAGCCAAGGACTTACACCCCTGAACACTGAAGCTTTCTTT
TRBV20-1,once,TRBD2,TRBJ2-7,CSAGLAGELTYNEQYF,TGCAGTGCCGGACTAGCGGGAGAGTTGACCTACAATGAGCAGTACTTC
TRBV5-1,NA,NA,TRBJ2-3,CASSLGRYADTQYF,TGCGCCAGCAGCTTGGGGAGATACGCAGATACGCAGTATTTT
TRBV7-9,NA,TRBD1,TRBJ1-2,CASSLTPTGGDYGYTF,TGTGCCAGCAGCTTGACCCCGACAGGGGGCGACTATGGCTACACCTTC
TRBV2,NA,NA,TRBJ2-1,CASSEAGHHWGGVLNEQFF,TGTGCCAGCAGTGAAGCGGGACACCATTGGGGGGGAGTCCTAAATGAGCAGTTCTTC
TRBV12-3/TRBV12-4,NA,TRBD1,TRBJ2-7,CASSLISGTATYEQYF,TGTGCCAGCAGTTTAATCTCCGGGACAGCCACCTACGAGCAGTACTTC
TRBV28,NA,TRBD1,TRBJ2-5,CASSLSDRQETQYF,TGTGCCAGCAGTTTATCGGACAGGCAAGAGACCCAGTACTTC
TRBV27,NA,NA,TRBJ1-1,CASSVDTINTEAFF,TGTGCCAGCAGTGTAGACACGATTAACACTGAAGCTTTCTTT
TRBV6-2/TRBV6-3,few,TRBD2,TRBJ2-3,CASIQASGGSDTQYF,TGTGCCAGCATCCAGGCTAGCGGGGGTTCAGATACGCAGTATTTT
TRBV10-3,few,TRBD1,TRBJ1-1,CAISGTGSATEAFF,TGTGCCATCAGTGGGACAGGGTCGGCCACTGAAGCTTTCTTT
TRBV29-1,NA,NA,TRBJ1-1,CSAGHFGAANTEAFF,TGCAGCGCTGGGCATTTTGGGGCGGCGAACACTGAAGCTTTCTTT
TRBV7-2,few,NA,TRBJ2-7,CASSLVTAYEQYF,TGTGCCAGCAGCTTAGTCACAGCTTACGAGCAGTACTTC
TRBV5-1,many,TRBD2,TRBJ2-1,CASSWTSGGYNEQFF,TGCGCCAGCAGCTGGACTAGCGGGGGGTACAATGAGCAGTTCTTC
TRBV20-1,NA,NA,TRBJ1-1,CSARQIGKAFF,TGCAGTGCTCGACAGATCGGCAAAGCTTTCTTT
TRBV20-1,NA,TRBD1,TRBJ1-1,CSASRADRDAEAFF,TGCAGTGCTAGCCGGGCCGACAGGGACGCTGAAGCTTTCTTT
TRBV7-9,NA,NA,TRBJ2-5,CASSFGSPKTQYF,TGTGCCAGCAGCTTTGGCAGCCCAAAGACCCAGTACTTC
TRBV5-1,many,TRBD1,TRBJ2-5,CASSLTGTVQETQYF,TGCGCCAGCAGCTTGACCGGGACAGTCCAAGAGACCCAGTACTTC
TRBV5-1,NA,NA,TRBJ2-1,CASSLATGYNEQFF,TGCGCCAGCAGCTTGGCCACAGGCTACAATGAGCAGTTCTTC
TRBV9,NA,TRBD1,TRBJ2-3,CASTLGQGTSTDTQYF,TGTGCCAGCACCCTCGGACAGGGTACTAGCACAGATACGCAGTATTTT
TRBV3-1,NA,TRBD1,TRBJ1-4,CASSPGTGKPKGEKLFF,TGTGCCAGCAGCCCAGGGACAGGGAAACCAAAAGGTGAAAAACTGTTTTTT
TRBV14,few,NA,TRBJ1-1,CASSPLSRDTEAFF,TGTGCCAGCAGCCCACTGTCCCGGGACACTGAAGCTTTCTTT